These 22 T cell receptor beta chains share one sample of origin, sequenced in a study of Ad26.COV2.S vaccination and SARS-CoV-2 variants. As to treatment: some 19 received Ad26.COV2.S at low or high dose, single or two shots; five or six received placebo; per-sample allocation not given. Sample collection was performed on day 63 after the first vaccine or placebo injection. Sequencing was performed with immunoSEQ multiplex PCR; in TCRdb, only in-frame clones are kept and a portion is missing. The sample carries a few hundred thousand clones, about 83% recorded once. Sequences were derived from peripheral blood, sampled in a trial of Ad26.COV2.S vaccine versus placebo. The receptor set was obtained from a person between 18 and 60 years old who received the Ad26.COV2.S COVID-19 vaccine or a placebo.

The V gene is TRBV5-4, the J gene TRBJ2-7; 9 positions agree with TRBD2. The J segment lost 6 bases and the V segment lost 4 bases, leaving 8 bases of the junction unmatched. This CDR3 is built from 14 residues. Germline CDR1 and CDR2: SGHNT and YYREEE (reference sequence). CDR3 DNA sequence: TGTGCCAGCAGCACCGGGACTAGCATCTCCGAGCAGTACTTC. This gives the protein CASSTGTSISEQYF. Full variable domain (rest looked up from reference TRBV5-4 and TRBJ2-7): ETGVTQSPTHLIKTRGQQVTLRCSSQSGHNTVSWYQQALGQGPQFIFQYYREEENGRGNFPPRFSGLQFPNYSSELNVNALELDDSALYLCASSTGTSISEQYFGPGTRLTVT.

Note on this clone: Its ends do not fully match the called genes, so a read error is possible. The chain carries TRBV10-2 and TRBJ2-3; 10 bases fit TRBD2. Germline V gene data show CDR1 as WSHSY and CDR2 as SAAADI. The CDR3 length is 13 residues. The CDR3 loop reads CASSESTLAGKHF. CDR3 nucleotides: TGCGCCAGCAGTGAGTCGACACTAGCGGGGAAGCATTTT.

The CDR3 DNA sequence: TGCAGCGCCAAGAATGACATTCGAGGCAATGAGCAGTTCTTC. This encodes CSAKNDIRGNEQFF. This rearrangement joins TRBV29-1 to TRBJ2-1; no reliable D call. Trimming pared 7 bases from V and 6 bases from J, leaving 19 bases between. The CDR3 has 14 residues. Looked up from germline, CDR1 is SQVTM and CDR2 is ANQGSEA.

This clone was observed a single time. The chain joins TRBV15 to TRBJ2-1, with a tentative D call TRBD2 (6 bases). This CDR3 is 16 amino acids long. The germline V gene encodes CDR1 LNHNV and CDR2 YYDKDF (reference sequence). Trimming removed 3 bases from V and 0 bases from J, with 12 bases in between. The CDR3 DNA reads as TGTGCCACCAGCAGGGACTATTCGAGCTCCTACAATGAGCAGTTCTTC. Residues: CATSRDYSSSYNEQFF.

The chain employs TRBV2 and TRBJ1-6, with TRBD1 matching over 7 bases. The CDR3 is made up of 14 amino acids. The germline V gene encodes CDR1 SNHLY and CDR2 FYNNEI. V dropped 6 bases and J dropped 7; count of bases not matched to a gene: 6. CDR3 in amino acids: CASRNRGENSPLHF. The CDR3 region has the DNA TGTGCCAGCAGAAACAGGGGTGAGAATTCACCCCTCCACTTT. The variable domain in full, with the rest retrieved from reference TRBV2 and TRBJ1-6, is EPEVTQTPSHQVTQMGQEVILRCVPISNHLYFYWYRQILGQKVEFLVSFYNNEISEKSEIFDDQFSVERPDGSNFTLKIRSTKLEDSAMYFCASRNRGENSPLHFGNGTRLTVT.

The J gene is TRBJ1-2, the V gene TRBV5-4; D perhaps matches TRBD1 (5 bases). The CDR3 is 15 residues long. Trimming pared 8 bases from V and 2 bases from J, leaving 19 bases between. Germline CDR1 SGHNT, CDR2 YYREEE (reference sequence). CDR3 nucleotide sequence: TGTGCCAGTCTTCCGGCTATTGGGGCAAACTATGGCTACACCTTC. Its protein product is CASLPAIGANYGYTF.

This sequence joins TRBV6-2 or TRBV6-3 and TRBJ1-5; D remains ambiguous. Germline CDR1 and CDR2: MNHEY and SVGEGT. V was shortened by 0 bases and J by 2 bases, with 14 bases between the two germline ends. CDR3 size: 17 residues. The CDR3 here is CASSYSTGPGGNQPQHF. CDR3 coding DNA: TGTGCCAGCAGTTACTCGACGGGCCCGGGAGGCAATCAGCCCCAGCATTTT.

This clone has only one observation. This chain links TRBV2 with TRBJ1-3; no clear D gene. The CDR3 is 13 residues long. V was trimmed by 7 bases and J by 0 bases, leaving 7 bases between them. Per germline, CDR1 SNHLY and CDR2 FYNNEI. The CDR3 protein is CASTQSSGNTIYF. The DNA for the CDR3 is TGTGCCAGCACCCAGAGCTCTGGAAACACCATATATTTT. The variable domain in full, completed from reference TRBV2 and TRBJ1-3, reads EPEVTQTPSHQVTQMGQEVILRCVPISNHLYFYWYRQILGQKVEFLVSFYNNEISEKSEIFDDQFSVERPDGSNFTLKIRSTKLEDSAMYFCASTQSSGNTIYFGEGSWLTVV.

Only a few counts were recorded for this clone. The chain is built from TRBV4-1 and TRBJ1-4; 8 bases are a match to TRBD1. J lost 8 bases, V lost 0 bases, and 5 bases had no gene match. CDR1 and CDR2 from the germline V gene are MGHRA and YSYEKL. This CDR3 region has 15 residues. As DNA, the CDR3 is TGCGCCAGCAGCCAAGAGGACAGGGCTCTAGAAAAACTGTTTTTT. Protein: CASSQEDRALEKLFF.

The rearrangement uses TRBV20-1 and TRBJ2-5; weak D call: TRBD2 (6 bases). The V end lost 3 bases, the J end lost 0 bases, and 11 bases lay between the germline ends. This CDR3 is 14 amino acids long. Germline CDR1 and CDR2: DFQATT and SNEGSKA (reference sequence). Here the CDR3 DNA reads TGCAGTGCTAGTACCTGGACTAACCAAGAGACCCAGTACTTC. It is translated as CSASTWTNQETQYF.

Only a few counts were recorded for this clone. This chain links TRBV9 with TRBJ1-6; D is uncertain. Trimming shortened V by 2 bases and J by 7 bases, and 10 bases separated the two germline ends. CDR1 is SGDLS and CDR2 is YYNGEE in the germline V gene. The CDR3 consists of 14 residues. DNA of the CDR3: TGTGCCAGCAGCGTGAAGGGTCGGAATTCACCCCTCCACTTT. This encodes CASSVKGRNSPLHF. The complete variable domain, with remaining parts taken from reference TRBV9 and TRBJ1-6, reads DSGVTQTPKHLITATGQRVTLRCSPRSGDLSVYWYQQSLDQGLQFLIQYYNGEERAKGNILERFSAQQFPDLHSELNLSSLELGDSALYFCASSVKGRNSPLHFGNGTRLTVT.

This chain connects TRBV6-5 to TRBJ1-2; D ambiguous. This CDR3 has 14 residues. Germline CDR1 and CDR2: MNHEY and SVGAGI. V was trimmed by 4 bases and J by 6 bases, leaving 15 bases between them. The CDR3 reads CASSSLGGSDGYTF. The CDR3 coding sequence is TGTGCCAGCAGTTCTTTAGGAGGGAGCGATGGCTACACCTTC.

CDR3 nucleotides: TGTGCCAGCAGCCGAGGGGAAGTGGCCAAAAACATTCAGTACTTC. This sequence encodes CASSRGEVAKNIQYF. The V gene is TRBV4-2, the J gene TRBJ2-4, with D possibly being TRBD1 or TRBD2 (5 bases each). The CDR3 consists of 15 residues. Germline V gene sequence: CDR1 LGHNA, CDR2 YNFKEQ. Trimming shortened V by 4 bases and J by 1 base, and 11 bases separated the two germline ends.

The chain carries TRBV27 and TRBJ1-2; D is unresolved. This CDR3 has 15 residues. V was shortened by 2 bases and J by 4 bases, with 14 bases between the two germline ends. Germline V gives CDR1 MNHEY, CDR2 SMNVEV (reference sequence). CDR3 sequence reads: CASSLAPGNPYGYTF. The DNA for the CDR3 is TGTGCCAGCAGTTTAGCCCCCGGGAATCCCTATGGCTACACCTTC.

As regards this clone: This CDR3 is also generated by other DNA sequences in the sample. The chain couples TRBV10-3 to TRBJ1-1, with no clear D. CDR1 is ENHRY, CDR2 SYGVKD, per germline. The CDR3 loop spans 12 amino acids. V was trimmed by 2 bases and J by 4 bases, leaving 5 bases between them. The CDR3 sequence is CAISEGLTEAFF. The CDR3 bases are TGTGCCATCAGTGAGGGGCTCACTGAAGCTTTCTTT.

This sequence joins TRBV10-2 and TRBJ2-3; D unclear. The germline gives CDR1 WSHSY, CDR2 SAAADI. Trimming took off 2 bases at V and 10 bases at J, with 7 bases between the two ends. The CDR3 has 11 residues. Here the CDR3 reads CASSEVEAQYF. In DNA form, the CDR3 reads TGCGCCAGCAGTGAGGTTGAGGCGCAGTATTTT.

The chain combines TRBV11-2 with TRBJ2-1; the D is unclear. The length of the CDR3 is 14 residues. Germline V gives CDR1 SGHAT, CDR2 FQNNGV. V lost 4 bases to trimming and J lost 7 bases, with 14 bases between them. CDR3 sequence reads: CASSSQTLGNEQFF. The CDR3 bases are TGTGCCAGCAGCTCCCAGACCCTCGGGAATGAGCAGTTCTTC.

The V call is TRBV7-9, the J call TRBJ2-1; D ambiguous. CDR3 length equals 14 residues. Deletions cut 2 bases from V and 1 base from J, with 6 bases between. Germline V lookup: CDR1 SEHNR, CDR2 FQNEAQ (reference sequence). The CDR3 region has the DNA TGTGCCAGCAGCTTATCTATATCCTACAATGAGCAGTTCTTC. This gives the protein CASSLSISYNEQFF.

The gene calls are TRBV19 and TRBJ2-5; 7 bases line up with TRBD2. Germline assignment: CDR1 LNHDA and CDR2 SQIVND (reference sequence). J gave up 4 bases and V 2 bases, and 7 bases lay outside the gene matches. There are 15 residues in the CDR3. This CDR3 reads CASSISGGLIETQYF. In DNA form, the CDR3 reads TGTGCCAGTAGTATATCGGGGGGTTTAATAGAGACCCAGTACTTC.

The V call is TRBV6-5, the J call TRBJ2-2, with TRBD2 matching over 10 bases. The germline V gene encodes CDR1 MNHEY and CDR2 SVGAGI. The CDR3 contains 15 residues. J was trimmed by 6 bases and V by 7 bases; bases with no gene match: 8. CDR3 DNA: TGTGCCAGCAATTGGAGCGGGGGGGCCTCCGGGGAGCTGTTTTTT. It encodes CASNWSGGASGELFF.

This clone was observed many times. V and J are TRBV11-3 and TRBJ2-3; D is unresolved. Trimming took 1 base from V and 4 from J, leaving 9 bases between them. The CDR3 totals 14 residues. The germline gives CDR1 SGHNT, CDR2 YENEEA. The CDR3, as DNA: TGTGCCAGCAGCTTAGGACGAGTGGCAGATACGCAGTATTTT. Translated, it gives CASSLGRVADTQYF.

The chain couples TRBV5-6 to TRBJ1-3; no reliable D call. The CDR3 totals 18 residues. The V and J ends lost 1 base and 0 bases respectively, with 17 bases between them. The germline V gene has CDR1 SGHDT and CDR2 YYEEEE. CDR3 DNA: TGTGCCAGCAGCTTGCTCCGTGGGTCCCGGTCCTCTGGAAACACCATATATTTT. This sequence encodes CASSLLRGSRSSGNTIYF.